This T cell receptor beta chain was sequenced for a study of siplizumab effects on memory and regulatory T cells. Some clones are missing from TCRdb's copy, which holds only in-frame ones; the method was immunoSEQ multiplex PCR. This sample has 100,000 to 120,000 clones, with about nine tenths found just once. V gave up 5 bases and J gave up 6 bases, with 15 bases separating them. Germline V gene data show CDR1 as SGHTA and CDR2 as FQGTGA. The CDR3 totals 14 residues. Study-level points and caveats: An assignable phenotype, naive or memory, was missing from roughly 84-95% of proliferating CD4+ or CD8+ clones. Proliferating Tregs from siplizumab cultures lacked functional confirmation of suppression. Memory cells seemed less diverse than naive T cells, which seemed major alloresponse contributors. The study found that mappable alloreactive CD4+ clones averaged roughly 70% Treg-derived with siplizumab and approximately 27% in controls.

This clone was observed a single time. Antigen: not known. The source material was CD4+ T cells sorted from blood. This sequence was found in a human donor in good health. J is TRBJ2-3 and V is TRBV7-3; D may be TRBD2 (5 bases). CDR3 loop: CASSADPPGDTQYF. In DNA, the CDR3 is TGTGCCAGCAGCGCGGACCCGCCGGGGGATACGCAGTATTTT.